This T cell receptor beta chain was identified in a study of blood T cell repertoires in COVID-19. Study summary: Acute and convalescent COVID-19 specimens originated in the United States, Italy and Spain. In each case, the material was cDNA or gDNA derived from T cells, B-cell-depleted T cells, or PBMCs.

The germline V gene has CDR1 SGHRS and CDR2 YFSETQ. V was clipped by 0 bases and J by 5 bases, with 11 bases between them. The CDR3 contains 14 residues. In the authors' workflow: Quantification of nucleated cells was approximated via reference gene primer amplification. The method was immunoSEQ multiplex PCR; TCRdb's version includes in-frame clones alone and lacks a portion of them. V and J calls and clone size are as listed in that table; D and trimming were resolved from the DNA. The data show approximately 400,000 clones, roughly four fifths seen once. Either two negative PCRs, clearance, or symptom resolution qualified Cohort 3 donors as recovered.

Sequenced: PBMCs or T cells enriched from blood (not recorded which). The receptor comes from a woman aged 45 to 65 who had recovered from COVID-19. The chain has TRBV5-1 and TRBJ1-2; no clear D gene. CDR3 nucleotide sequence: TGCGCCAGCAGCTTGGCGGGAGGAGAGTATGGCTACACCTTC. It encodes CASSLAGGEYGYTF.